The source of this T cell receptor beta chain is a study of blood T cell repertoires in COVID-19. Turning to the study itself: COVID-19 samples collected from the United States, Italy and Spain covered acute and convalescent phases. The analysed material was cDNA or gDNA that came from T cells, B-cell-depleted T cells, or PBMCs.

Study processing details: From reference gene primer amplification, estimates of nucleated cell counts were derived. TCRdb's copy holds only in-frame clones and misses some; the assay was immunoSEQ multiplex PCR. The V and J calls and clone size were taken over from that table, and D and trimming were inferred from the DNA. This table has fewer than 300,000 clones, roughly 85% appearing once. Germline values: CDR1 KGHSH, CDR2 LQKENI. The CDR3 length is 15 residues. V shed 3 bases and J shed 4 bases, with 15 bases lying between them. The specimen sequenced was peripheral blood. The receptor was isolated from a woman in her 70s with active or convalescent COVID-19. V is TRBV18 and J is TRBJ1-1; no definite D call. The CDR3 region has the DNA TGTGCCAGCTCACCGGTGGTCACTGGAGGCACTGAAGCTTTCTTT. Translating gives CASSPVVTGGTEAFF.